These 16 T cell receptor beta chains were all obtained from the same sample, sequenced in a study of cytomegalovirus exposure and HLA in healthy donors. PCR employed 60 Vbeta and 13 Jbeta primers. The data were produced by immunoSEQ multiplex PCR, yet TCRdb's version contains in-frame clones alone and is incomplete. The sample consists of about 160,000 clones, 65% to 85% of them appearing once. Sequencing used PBMCs. These receptor sequences come from a male donor in good health and CMV-seronegative.

A word on this clone: A read error may account for a junction end that differs from germline. This chain uses TRBV5-4 with TRBJ1-2; D is possibly TRBD1 (6 bases). The V gene's germline CDR1 is SGHNT and CDR2 YYREEE (reference sequence). This CDR3 has 15 residues. The CDR3 DNA sequence: TGTGCCAGCAGCTTGGGGCAGGGGATGGAGTATGGCTACCCCTTC. Amino acids: CASSLGQGMEYGYPF.

In this sample, this clone turned up once. Other nucleotide sequences in the sample specify the same CDR3. The V call is TRBV5-6, the J call TRBJ2-7; 7 bases line up with TRBD1. V gave up 2 bases and J gave up 2 bases; unmatched junction bases: 4. Germline-derived CDR1 and CDR2 are SGHDT and YYEEEE. The CDR3 is 14 amino acids. The CDR3 here is CASSFGQVTYEQYF. The CDR3, as DNA: TGTGCCAGCAGCTTCGGACAGGTTACCTACGAGCAGTACTTC.

The V gene is TRBV6-5, the J gene TRBJ2-1; no definite D call. V lost 0 bases and J 6 bases, leaving 9 bases between the germline ends. The CDR3 extends over 14 amino acids. Germline loops: CDR1 MNHEY, CDR2 SVGAGI. The CDR3 sequence: CASSYSRWVNEQFF. CDR3 DNA sequence: TGTGCCAGCAGTTACTCGAGGTGGGTCAATGAGCAGTTCTTC.

The V and J genes are TRBV4-1 and TRBJ2-7; TRBD1 aligns across 10 bases. This CDR3 has 15 residues. CDR1 is MGHRA, CDR2 YSYEKL, per germline. V trimming: 6 bases; J trimming: 3 bases; junction bases outside the gene matches: 8. The CDR3 loop is CASSPRGTGDYEQYF. The CDR3 nucleotides read TGCGCCAGCAGTCCCCGGGGGACAGGGGACTACGAGCAGTACTTC.

The sample holds one count of this clone. V gene TRBV11-2 combines with J gene TRBJ1-2, with D possibly matching TRBD1 (5 bases). The germline V gene has CDR1 SGHAT and CDR2 FQNNGV. This CDR3 has 14 residues. Trimming removed 1 base from V and 1 base from J, with 7 bases in between. The CDR3 nucleotides read TGTGCCAGCAGCTTAGTCAGGGATAACTATGGCTACACCTTC. Translating it yields CASSLVRDNYGYTF.

DNA for the CDR3: TGTGCCAGCAGCCCGAGCAACTATGGCTACACCTTC. It is translated as CASSPSNYGYTF. V gene TRBV7-2 combines with J gene TRBJ1-2, with unresolved D. Trimming removed 5 bases at V and 2 bases at J, with 6 bases between. The CDR3 is 12 amino acids. Germline CDR1 reads SGHTA; CDR2 reads FQGNSA. Complete variable domain (other parts from reference TRBV7-2 and TRBJ1-2): GAGVSQSPSNKVTEKGKDVELRCDPISGHTALYWYRQSLGQGLEFLIYFQGNSAPDKSGLPSDRFSAERTGGSVSTLTIQRTQQEDSAVYLCASSPSNYGYTFGSGTRLTVV.

The V gene is TRBV29-1, the J gene TRBJ2-1, with 7 nucleotides matching TRBD1. Unmatched junction bases numbered 12, after V lost 3 bases and J lost 10 bases. CDR3 size: 14 residues. Germline lookup yields CDR1 SQVTM and CDR2 ANQGSEA. This CDR3 is CSVDGTGVGGEQFF. CDR3 sequence (DNA): TGCAGCGTTGACGGTACAGGGGTCGGCGGGGAGCAGTTCTTC.

This rearrangement joins TRBV25-1 to TRBJ1-4; 9 positions match TRBD1. Losses at the gene ends were 2 bases for V and 8 bases for J; bases not matched to a gene: 9. Germline V gives CDR1 MGHDK, CDR2 SYGVNS. The CDR3 has 16 amino acids. The CDR3 region is CASSENYRGRVEKLFF. Written as DNA, the CDR3 is TGTGCCAGCAGTGAAAATTACAGGGGGCGCGTAGAAAAACTGTTTTTT. The entire variable domain, with the rest obtained from reference TRBV25-1 and TRBJ1-4, is as follows: EADIYQTPRYLVIGTGKKITLECSQTMGHDKMYWYQQDPGMELHLIHYSYGVNSTEKGDLSSESTVSRIRTEHFPLTLESARPSHTSQYLCASSENYRGRVEKLFFGSGTQLSVL.

The V and J genes are TRBV2 and TRBJ2-5; 9 bases align to TRBD1. In germline, CDR1 is SNHLY, CDR2 FYNNEI. The CDR3 is 15 amino acids. V lost 6 bases and J lost 4; bases outside the gene matches: 9. This CDR3 is CASRKIRDRVETQYF. The CDR3 coding sequence is TGTGCCAGCAGGAAGATCCGGGACAGGGTAGAGACCCAGTACTTC.

The CDR3, as DNA: TGTGCCAGCAGTTTAACCCTAGCGGGTACCGAAGAGACCCAGTACTTC. It encodes CASSLTLAGTEETQYF. This chain joins TRBV27 and TRBJ2-5, with 8 nucleotides matching TRBD2. CDR1 MNHEY and CDR2 SMNVEV come from the germline V gene (reference sequence). This CDR3 has 16 residues. With 2 bases clipped from V and 3 bases from J, the junction kept 8 bases outside the gene matches.

The gene calls are TRBV27 and TRBJ2-1; D is perhaps TRBD2 (5 bases). V lost 5 bases and J 4 bases, leaving 9 bases between the germline ends. The germline gives CDR1 MNHEY, CDR2 SMNVEV (reference sequence). CDR3 length: 13 residues. The CDR3 region has the DNA TGTGCCAGCAGTCGACTAACGTACAATGAGCAGTTCTTC. Translating gives CASSRLTYNEQFF.

The rearrangement links TRBV6-6 to TRBJ2-7; 13 positions agree with TRBD2. The CDR3 is 15 amino acids. Looked up from germline, CDR1 is MNHNY and CDR2 is SVGAGI (reference sequence). V shed 5 bases, J shed 3 bases, and the junction held 4 bases outside the gene matches. The CDR3: CASSRTSGSYYEQYF. As DNA, the CDR3 is TGTGCCAGCAGTAGGACTAGCGGGAGCTACTACGAGCAGTACTTC.

This clone was observed a single time. The CDR3 reads CASSLVGGGGYSPLHF. The CDR3 nucleotides are TGTGCCAGCAGCTTAGTTGGGGGAGGAGGATATTCACCCCTCCACTTT. The rearrangement links TRBV7-2 to TRBJ1-6, with D perhaps TRBD1 (5 bases). V dropped 1 base and J dropped 8 bases, with 15 bases sitting between them. The CDR3 is 16 residues long. CDR1 SGHTA and CDR2 FQGNSA come from the germline V gene.

The chain carries TRBV5-1 and TRBJ2-5, with 14 bases aligning to TRBD2. The germline CDR1 and CDR2 sequences are SGHRS and YFSETQ. With V trimmed by 0 bases and J by 2 bases, 3 bases remained unmatched. CDR3 length equals 17 residues. The CDR3 region has the DNA TGCGCCAGCAGCTTGGGCAGACTAGCGGGGGGGCAAGAGACCCAGTACTTC. Translated: CASSLGRLAGGQETQYF.

This chain connects TRBV9 to TRBJ2-5; possible D gene TRBD2, 5 bases. The CDR3 runs to 15 residues. The V end lost 0 bases, the J end lost 4 bases, and 13 bases lay between the germline ends. CDR1 is SGDLS and CDR2 is YYNGEE in the germline V gene. CDR3 residues: CASSVAGPGRETQYF. The DNA for the CDR3 is TGTGCCAGCAGCGTAGCCGGGCCGGGGAGAGAGACCCAGTACTTC.

The chain carries TRBV19 and TRBJ2-7; 11 bases line up with TRBD1. The V and J ends lost 7 bases and 6 bases, in that order; junction bases with no gene match: 11. Germline V gene sequence: CDR1 LNHDA, CDR2 SQIVND (reference sequence). The CDR3 length is 15 residues. The CDR3: CASIAGQGVGGEQYF. CDR3 coding DNA: TGTGCCAGTATCGCGGGACAGGGGGTTGGTGGCGAGCAGTACTTC.